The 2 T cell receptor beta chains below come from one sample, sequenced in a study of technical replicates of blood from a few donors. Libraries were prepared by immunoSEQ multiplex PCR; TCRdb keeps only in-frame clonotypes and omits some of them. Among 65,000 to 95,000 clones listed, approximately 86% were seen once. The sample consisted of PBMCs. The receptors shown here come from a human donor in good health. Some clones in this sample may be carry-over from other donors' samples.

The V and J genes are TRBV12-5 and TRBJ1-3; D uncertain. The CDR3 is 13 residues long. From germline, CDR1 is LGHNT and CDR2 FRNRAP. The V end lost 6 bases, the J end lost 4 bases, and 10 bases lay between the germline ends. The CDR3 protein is CASGFTAGNTIYF. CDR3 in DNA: TGTGCTAGTGGGTTCACAGCCGGAAACACCATATATTTT.

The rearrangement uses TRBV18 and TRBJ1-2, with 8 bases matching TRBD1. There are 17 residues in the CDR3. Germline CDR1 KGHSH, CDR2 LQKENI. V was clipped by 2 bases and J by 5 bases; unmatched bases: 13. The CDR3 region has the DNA TGTGCCAGCTCACCAACGAAGAACTCGGACAGGGAGTATGGCTACACCTTC. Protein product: CASSPTKNSDREYGYTF.